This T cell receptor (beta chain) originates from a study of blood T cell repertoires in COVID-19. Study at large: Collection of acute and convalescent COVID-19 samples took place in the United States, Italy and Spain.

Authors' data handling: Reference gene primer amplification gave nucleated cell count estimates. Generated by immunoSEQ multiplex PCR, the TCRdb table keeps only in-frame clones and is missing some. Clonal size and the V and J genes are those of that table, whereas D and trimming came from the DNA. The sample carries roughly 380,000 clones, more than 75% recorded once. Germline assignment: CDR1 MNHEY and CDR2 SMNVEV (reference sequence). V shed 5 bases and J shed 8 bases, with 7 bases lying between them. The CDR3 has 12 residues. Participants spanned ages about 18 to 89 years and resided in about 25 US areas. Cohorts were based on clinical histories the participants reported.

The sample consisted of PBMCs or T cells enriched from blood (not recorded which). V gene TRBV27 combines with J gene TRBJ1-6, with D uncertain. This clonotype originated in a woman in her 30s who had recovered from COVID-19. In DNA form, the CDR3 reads TGTGCCAGCAGTCCACGGGATTCACCCCTCCACTTT. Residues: CASSPRDSPLHF.